The 5 T cell receptor beta chains below were found in one sample sequenced in a study of shared clonotypes between healthy human individuals. The repertoire was sequenced with immunoSEQ multiplex PCR; TCRdb's copy has only in-frame clones and lacks some. Among roughly 2,300,000 clones listed, just under 95% were seen once. Input material: naive CD4+ T cells from PBMCs. Subset given: CD45RA+ positively selected. The receptors were gathered from a man aged 18 to 29 in good health. Some clones in this sample may be carry-over from other donors' samples.

This chain uses TRBV18 with TRBJ2-3; 8 bases align to TRBD1. This CDR3 is built from 15 residues. Per the germline V gene, CDR1 is KGHSH and CDR2 is LQKENI. V shed 4 bases, J shed 6 bases, and the junction held 9 bases outside the gene matches. The CDR3 sequence is CASSLGQGIWDTQYF. In nucleotides, the CDR3 is TGTGCCAGCTCACTTGGACAGGGAATCTGGGATACGCAGTATTTT. Full variable domain (rest looked up from reference TRBV18 and TRBJ2-3): NAGVMQNPRHLVRRRGQEARLRCSPMKGHSHVYWYRQLPEEGLKFMVYLQKENIIDESGMPKERFSAEFPKEGPSILRIQQVVRGDSAAYFCASSLGQGIWDTQYFGPGTRLTVL.

The chain employs TRBV6-1 and TRBJ2-1; D is unresolved. This CDR3 is built from 13 residues. V was pared by 4 bases and J by 4 bases, with 8 bases between. The V gene's germline CDR1 is MNHNS and CDR2 SASEGT. CDR3 bases: TGTGCCAGCAGTGTAAGAGCTTACAATGAGCAGTTCTTC. Its protein product is CASSVRAYNEQFF.

This clone showed up just once. This chain connects TRBV6-1 to TRBJ1-1, with D uncertain. The germline gives CDR1 MNHNS, CDR2 SASEGT. Deletions cut 2 bases from V and 1 base from J, with 11 bases between. This CDR3 region has 15 residues. The CDR3 sequence is CASSEFREPNTEAFF. The DNA of the CDR3 is TGTGCCAGCAGTGAATTCCGAGAGCCGAACACTGAAGCTTTCTTT.

The chain joins TRBV5-1 to TRBJ2-7; perhaps TRBD2 as D (5 bases). V was pared by 0 bases and J by 2 bases, with 12 bases between. The CDR3 sequence is 15 residues long. Germline V CDR1 and CDR2: SGHRS, YFSETQ. The CDR3 loop is CASSLVVGATYEQYF. CDR3 DNA: TGCGCCAGCAGCTTGGTGGTGGGAGCCACCTACGAGCAGTACTTC.

The chain joins TRBV4-2 to TRBJ1-2; 7 bases line up with TRBD1. CDR1 LGHNA and CDR2 YNFKEQ come from the germline V gene. The CDR3 consists of 16 residues. V trimming: 4 bases; J trimming: 3 bases; junction bases outside the gene matches: 11. CDR3 residues: CASSLGVGRGDYGYTF. DNA for the CDR3: TGTGCCAGCAGCCTTGGGGTAGGCAGGGGGGACTATGGCTACACCTTC.